This T cell receptor (beta chain) was retrieved from a study of Tregs in tolerant kidney transplant recipients. General observations from the study: For some patients, primers changed over time, blocking nucleotide-level comparison.

Comments on this clone: The antigen remains unidentified.

Unstimulated regulatory T cells (CD4+CD25+CD127-), CD4+CD25- non-regulatory cells, CD4 and CD8 cells were FACS-sorted from thawed PBMCs. Regulatory T cells were sorted from thawed PBMCs rested overnight at 37°C with approximately 190 IU/ml IL-2. Measured with immunoSEQ multiplex PCR; TCRdb has only the in-frame clones, and not every one. Among tens of thousands of clones, over 75% were seen once, and the ten largest hold approximately 2.1%. Germline values: CDR1 MNHEY, CDR2 SVGAGI. The CDR3 runs 13 residues. Unmatched junction bases numbered 5, after V lost 5 bases and J lost 6 bases. The clonotype originates from a human donor who received a combined kidney and bone marrow transplant. This material consisted of Tregs from blood, taken before the transplant. V and J are TRBV6-5 and TRBJ2-7, with TRBD1 identical over 9 bases. The CDR3 loop reads CASSGTGLGEQYF. Written as DNA, the CDR3 is TGTGCCAGCAGTGGGACAGGGCTTGGCGAGCAGTACTTC.